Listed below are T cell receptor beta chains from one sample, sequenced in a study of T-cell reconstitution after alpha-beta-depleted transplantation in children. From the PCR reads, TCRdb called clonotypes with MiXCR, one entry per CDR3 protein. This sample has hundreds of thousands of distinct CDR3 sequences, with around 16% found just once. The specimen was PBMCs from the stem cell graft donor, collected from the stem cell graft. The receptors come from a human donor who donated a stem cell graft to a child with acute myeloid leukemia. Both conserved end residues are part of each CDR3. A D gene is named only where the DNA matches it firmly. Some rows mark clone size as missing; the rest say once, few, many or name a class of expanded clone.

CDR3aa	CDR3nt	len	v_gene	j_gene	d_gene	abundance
CASRRTGSKEKLFF	TGTGCCAGCAGACGGACAGGGTCAAAGGAAAAACTGTTTTTT	14	TRBV27	TRBJ1-4	TRBD1	many
CASSWGGGTEAFF	TGTGCCAGCAGTTGGGGAGGAGGGACTGAAGCTTTCTTT	13	TRBV27	TRBJ1-1	-	-
CASSYIGGSYEQYF	TGTGCCAGCAGTTACATCGGGGGCTCCTACGAGCAGTACTTC	14	TRBV6-2/TRBV6-3	TRBJ2-7	-	few
CASRRNRGLNTEAFF	TGTGCCAGCAGACGGAACAGGGGGCTGAACACTGAAGCTTTCTTT	15	TRBV13	TRBJ1-1	TRBD1	few
CAISEEGQGNYGYTF	TGTGCCATCAGTGAAGAGGGACAGGGGAACTATGGCTACACCTTC	15	TRBV10-3	TRBJ1-2	TRBD1	many
CASSLIGGSSTDTQYF	TGTGCCAGCAGCTTAATCGGGGGCTCTAGCACAGATACGCAGTATTTT	16	TRBV11-2	TRBJ2-3	-	-
CASSASGGAWHEQFF	TGTGCCAGCAGCGCTAGCGGGGGGGCCTGGCATGAGCAGTTCTTC	15	TRBV11-2	TRBJ2-1	TRBD2	many
CASSQGQHQETQYF	TGTGCCAGCAGTCAGGGACAGCATCAAGAGACCCAGTACTTC	14	TRBV12-3/TRBV12-4	TRBJ2-5	TRBD1	-
CASSFEIGRTTGELFF	TGTGCCAGCAGTTTCGAAATCGGACGTACCACCGGGGAGCTGTTTTTT	16	TRBV7-2	TRBJ2-2	-	-
CASCGPWFSVCEAFF	TGTGCCAGCTGCGGGCCTTGGTTTTCAGTGTGTGAAGCTTTCTTT	15	TRBV12-3/TRBV12-4	TRBJ1-1	-	-
CASSSTYGYTF	TGTGCCAGCAGCTCGACCTATGGCTACACCTTC	11	TRBV7-9	TRBJ1-2	-	many
CASSQDWPGANDEQFF	TGCGCCAGCAGCCAAGATTGGCCCGGAGCCAACGATGAGCAGTTCTTC	16	TRBV4-1	TRBJ2-1	-	few
CASSSGALGRYEQYF	TGTGCCAGCAGCTCAGGGGCCCTGGGACGCTACGAGCAGTACTTC	15	TRBV11-2	TRBJ2-7	-	-
CAIGQEHSNQPQHF	TGTGCCATCGGGCAGGAGCATAGCAATCAGCCCCAGCATTTT	14	TRBV10-3	TRBJ1-5	-	many
CASSESKQAVYGYTF	TGCGCCAGCAGTGAGTCGAAACAGGCCGTTTATGGCTACACCTTC	15	TRBV10-2	TRBJ1-2	-	-
CASSLDLSAALQETQYF	TGTGCCAGCAGCTTAGATCTGTCGGCGGCACTTCAAGAGACCCAGTACTTC	17	TRBV11-2	TRBJ2-5	-	many
CSARGSAMEEKLFF	TGCAGTGCTAGAGGTTCCGCGATGGAGGAAAAACTGTTTTTT	14	TRBV20-1	TRBJ1-4	-	many
CASIGDGNTEAFF	TGTGCCAGCATCGGGGACGGGAACACTGAAGCTTTCTTT	13	TRBV6-2/TRBV6-3	TRBJ1-1	-	few
CSARKEPLSSGELFF	TGCAGTGCTAGAAAGGAGCCGCTTTCTTCGGGGGAGCTGTTTTTT	15	TRBV20-1	TRBJ2-2	-	many
CASSLITSATDTQYF	TGTGCCAGCAGTTTAATTACTAGCGCCACAGATACGCAGTATTTT	15	TRBV12-3/TRBV12-4	TRBJ2-3	TRBD2	few
CASRTGSNYYTEAFF	TGTGCCAGCAGGACCGGGTCCAATTATTACACTGAAGCTTTCTTT	15	TRBV12-3/TRBV12-4	TRBJ1-1	-	few
CASSSTDQLYRQETQYF	TGTGCCAGCAGCTCGACGGACCAGCTTTACCGACAAGAGACCCAGTACTTC	17	TRBV7-9	TRBJ2-5	-	many
CASSLASGVELFF	TGTGCCAGCAGCTTAGCCTCCGGGGTGGAGCTGTTTTTT	13	TRBV7-2	TRBJ2-2	-	few
CASGSYEQYF	TGTGCCAGCGGAAGTTACGAGCAGTACTTC	10	TRBV7-9	TRBJ2-7	-	few
CSVGVYQETQYF	TGCAGCGTTGGAGTGTACCAAGAGACCCAGTACTTC	12	TRBV29-1	TRBJ2-5	-	many
CSVSWGDFRTAEKLFF	TGCAGCGTTAGTTGGGGCGACTTTCGTACAGCCGAAAAACTGTTTTTT	16	TRBV29-1	TRBJ1-4	-	few
CSVDPGPPLETQYF	TGCAGTGTCGATCCGGGACCCCCACTGGAGACCCAGTACTTC	14	TRBV20-1	TRBJ2-5	-	many
CASSSWQQETQYF	TGTGCCAGCAGCTCCTGGCAGCAAGAGACCCAGTACTTC	13	TRBV5-5	TRBJ2-5	-	few
CASSRQTGLGANVLTF	TGCGCCAGCAGCCGCCAGACAGGGCTCGGGGCCAACGTCCTGACTTTC	16	TRBV4-3	TRBJ2-6	TRBD1	few
CASSLLLAETQYF	TGTGCCAGCAGCTTATTGCTAGCGGAGACCCAGTACTTC	13	TRBV7-7	TRBJ2-5	-	many
CASSLALAGRNEQFF	TGTGCCAGCAGCTTAGCGCTTGCAGGGCGCAATGAGCAGTTCTTC	15	TRBV7-2	TRBJ2-1	-	-
CASSEARSVGNTIYF	TGTGCCAGCAGTGAAGCGCGCTCAGTTGGAAACACCATATATTTT	15	TRBV6-1	TRBJ1-3	-	few
CATSGRASGYTF	TGTGCCACCAGTGGAAGGGCATCTGGCTACACCTTC	12	TRBV24-1	TRBJ1-2	-	-
CSASFGQGGKNIQYF	TGCAGTGCTAGCTTCGGACAGGGCGGAAAAAACATTCAGTACTTC	15	TRBV20-1	TRBJ2-4	TRBD1	many
CSARDILATGELFF	TGCAGTGCTAGAGATATTTTGGCCACCGGGGAGCTGTTTTTT	14	TRBV20-1	TRBJ2-2	-	many
CSARVSAGNSYNEQFF	TGCAGTGCTAGGGTTTCTGCGGGGAACTCCTACAATGAGCAGTTCTTC	16	TRBV20-1	TRBJ2-1	-	many
CSVDQGSWYNEQFF	TGCAGCGTAGACCAGGGGAGTTGGTACAATGAGCAGTTCTTC	14	TRBV29-1	TRBJ2-1	-	many
CASLGGMNTEAFF	TGCGCCAGCCTGGGGGGTATGAACACTGAAGCTTTCTTT	13	TRBV10-2	TRBJ1-1	-	-
CASSFDRGGDTEAFF	TGCGCCAGCAGCTTCGACAGGGGAGGGGACACTGAAGCTTTCTTT	15	TRBV5-1	TRBJ1-1	TRBD1	many
CSARGTGHSPLHF	TGCAGTGCTAGAGGGACAGGACATTCACCCCTCCACTTT	13	TRBV20-1	TRBJ1-6	TRBD1	many
CASSYDETQYF	TGTGCCAGCAGCTACGATGAGACCCAGTACTTC	11	TRBV7-9	TRBJ2-5	-	-
CASSSRTGLAKNIQYF	TGTGCCAGCAGCTCTCGGACAGGTTTAGCCAAAAACATTCAGTACTTC	16	TRBV13	TRBJ2-4	TRBD1	-
CASSRGTVSNTGELFF	TGTGCCAGCAGCCGGGGGACGGTATCGAACACCGGGGAGCTGTTTTTT	16	TRBV7-9	TRBJ2-2	-	few
CSAPRTWDEQFF	TGCAGTGCTCCCAGGACCTGGGATGAGCAGTTCTTC	12	TRBV20-1	TRBJ2-1	-	many
CAISGDRTQETQYF	TGTGCCATCAGCGGGGACAGAACCCAAGAGACCCAGTACTTC	14	TRBV10-3	TRBJ2-5	TRBD1	many
CSASGQAGGNTDTQYF	TGCAGTGCTAGTGGGCAGGCGGGGGGCAACACAGATACGCAGTATTTT	16	TRBV20-1	TRBJ2-3	TRBD2	many
CASSLEGTVGGYTF	TGTGCCAGCAGCTTGGAGGGGACAGTCGGCGGCTACACCTTC	14	TRBV11-1	TRBJ1-2	TRBD1	-
CASSSSQGGSEKLFF	TGTGCCAGCAGCTCCTCTCAGGGGGGTAGTGAAAAACTGTTTTTT	15	TRBV7-2	TRBJ1-4	TRBD1	-
CSASPPARNIQYF	TGCAGTGCTAGCCCTCCTGCGAGAAACATTCAGTACTTC	13	TRBV20-1	TRBJ2-4	-	many
CASSLPNLEPQHF	TGTGCCAGCAGCTTACCCAACCTGGAGCCCCAGCATTTT	13	TRBV7-2	TRBJ1-5	-	-
CASSYHYDEQFF	TGTGCCAGCAGTTATCACTACGATGAGCAGTTCTTC	12	TRBV6-6	TRBJ2-1	-	few
CSVASRGGRVEKLFF	TGCAGCGTTGCATCACGGGGGGGGCGCGTTGAAAAACTGTTTTTT	15	TRBV29-1	TRBJ1-4	-	many
CASSLQVGQGGNEQFF	TGTGCCAGCAGTTTACAGGTCGGTCAAGGGGGTAATGAGCAGTTCTTC	16	TRBV12-3/TRBV12-4	TRBJ2-1	-	many
CATSRARAGPPGELFF	TGTGCCACCAGCAGAGCTCGAGCAGGGCCCCCCGGGGAGCTGTTTTTT	16	TRBV15	TRBJ2-2	-	-
CATSRQDRAGELFF	TGTGCCACCAGCAGACAGGACAGGGCCGGGGAGCTGTTTTTT	14	TRBV15	TRBJ2-2	TRBD1	few
CASLGRTSYEQYF	TGTGCCAGTCTTGGGCGCACGTCCTACGAGCAGTACTTC	13	TRBV7-8	TRBJ2-7	-	many
CASSLGQTTDTQYF	TGTGCCAGCAGCTTAGGGCAAACCACAGATACGCAGTATTTT	14	TRBV7-2	TRBJ2-3	-	many
CSARGRGRQPQHF	TGCAGTGCTAGAGGGCGGGGGAGACAGCCCCAGCATTTT	13	TRBV20-1	TRBJ1-5	-	many
CASSPPPTGPYSNQPQHF	TGTGCCAGCAGCCCCCCACCGACAGGGCCCTATAGCAATCAGCCCCAGCATTTT	18	TRBV27	TRBJ1-5	TRBD1	-